The entry below describes one T cell receptor beta chain. The table lists this clone with a count of one. The antigen it binds to is not known. Base qualities are not recorded, but no much larger clone differs from it by a single base. One collaborating source in Seattle enrolled patients during active infection and followed them longitudinally through the course of disease. Collaborating institutions collected whole blood in K2EDTA tubes following their own protocols. For TCRbeta analysis, collaborators shipped samples as frozen whole blood, isolated PBMCs, or DNA extracted from either of those sample types. This sample was included in a study of blood T cell repertoires in COVID-19 (dated by TCRdb to about 2020). Notes on the research overall: The collaborator samples originated in the United States, Italy and Spain and spanned the acute and convalescent phases of COVID-19. The samples were drawn from two sources: the first 160 participants of the ongoing ImmuneRACE study, and 1,254 subjects contributed by 6 global collaborators. The sample metadata nearly always contained a de-identified subject ID, COVID-19 status, age in years and sex. Deeply sampled blood TCRbeta repertoires from subjects exposed to, actively infected with, or recovered from COVID-19 were included in the dataset. Where available, HLA class I and class II types were taken from metadata supplied by the sample provider and were not determined by assay-based typing. A freely available public database, intended as a resource for researchers studying the immune response to SARS-CoV-2, is where the repertoires were released. The material from the prospective study consisted of cDNA or gDNA derived from T cells, B-cell-depleted T cells, or PBMCs. On the study overall, not on this receptor specifically: The quantity of clinical and demographic metadata differed by source and by participant and was supplied without curation.

The immunoSEQ Assay, a bias-controlled multiplex PCR, was used to amplify TCRbeta CDR3 regions from genomic DNA. On the authors' methods: Within the assay, amplification of reference gene primers was used to estimate how many nucleated cells each sample contained. Sequence reads were collapsed and filtered to measure the absolute abundance of every unique TCRbeta CDR3 rearrangement. For each sample, productive Simpson clonality was calculated as the square root of Simpson's diversity index over productive rearrangements. TCRdb provides this immuneACCESS table in a form limited to in-frame rearrangements. Some clones are lacking; in checked studies, under half of them reflect an unresolved V gene, and why the rest are absent is not known. The V and J calls and the clone size are those of that table, but D and trimming were determined from the DNA. The sample table records under 150,000 clones; approximately 85% of these occur just once. The top ten clonotypes cover 5% to 6.5% of the sample.

CDR1 and CDR2 were assigned from the germline V gene as SGHVS and FQNEAQ. Including cysteine and phenylalanine, the CDR3 has 18 amino acids. Only the CDR3 portion is preserved as DNA: 54 bases, with reading frame beginning at the first base. Unmatched junction bases come to 5, with V trimmed by 1 base and J by 0 bases. The source material was peripheral blood. The sequence joins TRBV7-8 to TRBJ2-2; 10 central nucleotides agree with TRBD2. The TCR was taken from an older woman with COVID-19, enrolled during active disease. The DNA reads TGTGCCAGCAGCTTAGAAATAGCGGGGGGAACGAACACCGGGGAGCTGTTTTTT. It specifies CASSLEIAGGTNTGELFF.